The 18 T cell receptor beta chains below were found in one sample sequenced in a study of T cells in women clearing cervical HPV infection (dated by TCRdb to between 2017 and 2018). Library method: the immunoSEQ multiplex PCR assay. Held by TCRdb, this immuneACCESS table contains in-frame sequences only and omits some clones. Under half of the omission traces to an unresolved V gene where checked; the cause of the rest is unknown. This sample's listing comprises about 26,000 clones. About 3.9% of the sample goes to the ten largest clones. The sequencing sample was made of blood buffy coat. These receptors came from a woman aged 18 to 75 with a cervical HPV16 infection that either progressed to CIN3+ or cleared (not recorded which).

Note on this clone: The read comes to an end 3 residues before the CDR3 does, leaving the germline J gene to fill in the end. Other DNA sequences in this sample translate to the same CDR3. The gene calls are TRBV7-6 and TRBJ1-3; D may be TRBD1 (6 bases). Germline V CDR1 and CDR2: SGHVS, FNYEAQ. With 2 bases removed from V and 2 bases from J, the gap between germline ends came to 19 bases. The CDR3 is made up of 18 amino acids. CDR3 protein: CASSLLARDRTAGNTIYF. CDR3 DNA, as far as it was read: TGTGCCAGCAGCTTATTAGCGCGCGACAGGACCGCTGGAAACACC.

About this clone: The read is 3 residues too short to cover the CDR3 end, so that end is filled in from the germline J gene. V and J are TRBV4-1 and TRBJ1-4; 10 bases line up with TRBD1. Germline V gene data show CDR1 as MGHRA and CDR2 as YSYEKL. The CDR3 totals 16 residues. J was trimmed by 8 bases and V by 2 bases; bases with no gene match: 8. CDR3 in amino acids: CASSQSRGQGREKLFF. CDR3 DNA (partial): TGCGCCAGCAGCCAATCCAGGGGACAGGGGCGAGAAAAA.

Notes on this clone: The CDR3 end falls 3 residues outside the read, so it is completed with the germline J gene. This chain links TRBV10-3 with TRBJ1-5; 7 bases line up with TRBD1. After removal of 5 bases from V and 5 bases from J, the junction contained 0 bases not matched to a gene. This CDR3 has 12 residues. Germline V gene sequence: CDR1 ENHRY, CDR2 SYGVKD. CDR3 protein: CAISTGDQPQHF. Partial CDR3 DNA: TGTGCCATCAGTACAGGGGATCAGCCC.

A word on this clone: The missing CDR3 end, 3 residues past where the read stops, is filled in from the germline J gene. The V gene is TRBV28, the J gene TRBJ2-1; 10 nucleotides match TRBD2. Losses at the gene ends were 6 bases for V and 4 bases for J; bases not matched to a gene: 6. The CDR3 has 15 amino acids. Per germline, CDR1 MDHEN and CDR2 SYDVKM. CDR3 DNA, as far as it was read: TGTGCCAGCAGCCCAAGCGGGGGGGCTTACAATGAG. Translating gives CASSPSGGAYNE. The full CDR3 is CASSPSGGAYNEQFF.

Regarding this clone: The CDR3 end falls 3 residues outside the read, so it is completed with the germline J gene. The chain employs TRBV6-2 or TRBV6-3 and TRBJ1-2; weak D call: TRBD1 (6 bases). The germline gives CDR1 MNHEY, CDR2 SVGEGT. The V and J ends lost 6 bases and 7 bases respectively, with 15 bases between them. The CDR3 sequence is 13 residues long. The sequenced CDR3 bases are TGTGCCAGCAGGATCGACAGGTGGAGTGGC. Amino acids: CASRIDRWSG. The CDR3 reads in full as CASRIDRWSGYTF.

About this clone itself: The sequence runs out 3 residues before the end of the CDR3; the remainder is reconstructed from the germline J gene. This chain links TRBV7-2 with TRBJ2-5, with 8 positions matching TRBD2. V shed 3 bases and J 5 bases; nucleotides not matched to a gene: 5. The CDR3 is 14 residues long. Germline CDR1 reads SGHTA; CDR2 reads FQGNSA. The CDR3 spells CASSFSGGTETQYF. The CDR3 bases that were read are TGTGCCAGCAGCTTCAGCGGGGGAACGGAGACC.

Concerning this clone: The read comes to an end 3 residues before the CDR3 does, leaving the germline J gene to fill in the end. V gene TRBV6-4 combines with J gene TRBJ2-7; TRBD2 matches 11 bases. The V gene end was trimmed by 7 bases and the J gene end by 4 bases; junction bases not matched to a gene: 9. Germline V gene data show CDR1 as MRHNA and CDR2 as SNTAGT. The CDR3 is made up of 15 amino acids. The CDR3 bases that were read are TGTGCCAGCACCCGTAGCGGGGGGGCCGGGTACGAG. Its protein is CASTRSGGAGYE. The whole CDR3 reads CASTRSGGAGYEQYF.

On this clone itself: The read comes to an end 3 residues before the CDR3 does, leaving the germline J gene to fill in the end. The chain has TRBV5-1 and TRBJ2-3; 8 nucleotides line up with TRBD2. V shed 3 bases and J 6 bases; nucleotides not matched to a gene: 6. The CDR3 is made up of 14 amino acids. Per germline, CDR1 SGHRS and CDR2 YFSETQ. The CDR3 loop reads CASSSRTGGDTQYF. The sequenced CDR3 bases are TGCGCCAGCAGCTCTCGGACGGGGGGGGATACG. The full variable domain, with the rest looked up from reference TRBV5-1 and TRBJ2-3, is KAGVTQTPRYLIKTRGQQVTLSCSPISGHRSVSWYQQTPGQGLQFLFEYFSETQRNKGNFPGRFSGRQFSNSRSEMNVSTLELGDSALYLCASSSRTGGDTQYFGPGTRLTVL.

A note on this clone: From the germline J gene comes the end of the CDR3, since the read stops 3 residues before it. The chain employs TRBV7-6 and TRBJ1-5; D may be TRBD1 (5 bases). Deletions cut 3 bases from V and 6 bases from J, with 9 bases between. This CDR3 has 13 residues. CDR1 is SGHVS, CDR2 FNYEAQ, per germline. The part of the CDR3 DNA that was read is TGTGCCAGCAGCTTTAATAGGGGTCAGCCC. Protein product: CASSFNRGQP. The full CDR3 is CASSFNRGQPQHF.

This clone registers medium-sized by frequency. The CDR3 end falls 3 residues outside the read, so it is completed with the germline J gene. The chain is built from TRBV24-1 and TRBJ1-1; no clear D. Germline loops: CDR1 KGHDR, CDR2 SFDVKD. The ends were cut back, 5 bases at V and 1 base at J, with 7 bases in the middle. The CDR3 consists of 13 residues. CDR3: CATSAAGNTEAFF. The part of the CDR3 DNA that was read is TGTGCCACCAGTGCGGCGGGGAACACTGAA.

A word on this clone: The observed sequence ends 3 residues before the CDR3 terminus, with the missing tail filled in from the germline J gene. This rearrangement joins TRBV5-4 to TRBJ1-6, with 7 positions matching TRBD1. Germline CDR1 and CDR2: SGHNT and YYREEE (reference sequence). Trimming removed 3 bases from V and 6 bases from J; junction bases left unmatched: 3. The CDR3 has 14 amino acids. CDR3 in amino acids: CASSSGTANSPLHF. Partial CDR3 DNA: TGTGCCAGCAGCTCCGGGACAGCTAATTCACCC.

About this clone: The junction and the germline gene differ at one end; a read error may be behind it. The read gets to within 3 residues of the CDR3 end, and the germline J gene fills in the rest. The genes are TRBV7-3 and TRBJ1-1, with D tentatively TRBD1 (6 bases). This CDR3 contains 16 residues. Germline V gene sequence: CDR1 SGHTA, CDR2 FQGTGA. Partial CDR3 DNA: TGTGCCAGCAGCAAAGGACAGCTTCCTATGAACACTAAA. Amino acid sequence: CASSKGQLPMNTK. The entire CDR3 reads CASSKGQLPMNTKAFF. The variable domain in full, with the rest retrieved from reference TRBV7-3 and TRBJ1-1, is GAGVSQTPSNKVTEKGKYVELRCDPISGHTALYWYRQSLGQGPEFLIYFQGTGAADDSGLPNDRFFAVRPEGSVSTLKIQRTERGDSAVYLCASSKGQLPMNTKAFFGQGTRLTVV.

In regard to this clone: Its ends do not fully match the called genes, so a read error is possible. The CDR3 end falls 3 residues outside the read, so it is completed with the germline J gene. The rearrangement links TRBV4-2 to TRBJ2-3; D possibly corresponds to TRBD2 (5 bases). Germline CDR1 is LGHNA and CDR2 is YNFKEQ. The CDR3 totals 12 residues. The CDR3 region is CASSHRGDTQYF. The CDR3 DNA, read in part, is TGCGCCAGCAGCCACCGAGGGGATACG.

Worth noting for this clone: From the germline J gene comes the end of the CDR3, since the read stops 3 residues before it. This chain uses TRBV6-2 or TRBV6-3 with TRBJ1-5; 8 nucleotides match TRBD1. Germline trimming cut 11 bases from V and 7 bases from J; bases unmatched to any gene: 7. Germline values: CDR1 MNHEY, CDR2 SVGEGT. This CDR3 comprises 12 residues. The CDR3 reads CAAAGGGQPQHF. CDR3 DNA (partial): TGTGCCGCAGCAGGGGGCGGACAGCCC.

Comments on this clone: The CDR3 end is not reached by the read, which stops 3 residues before it; the germline J gene fills it in. The J gene is TRBJ2-3, the V gene TRBV18, with TRBD1 identical over 7 bases. V shed 4 bases and J 4 bases; nucleotides not matched to a gene: 8. The CDR3 covers 15 residues. The V gene's germline CDR1 is KGHSH and CDR2 LQKENI. CDR3 amino acids: CASSQPTGMSDTQYF. Incomplete CDR3 DNA: TGTGCCAGCTCACAGCCGACAGGGATGTCAGATACG.

A note on this clone: The CDR3 end falls 3 residues outside the read, so it is completed with the germline J gene. V is TRBV10-3 and J is TRBJ2-3; D not resolved. The CDR3 runs to 13 residues. CDR1 ENHRY and CDR2 SYGVKD come from the germline V gene. Trimming left V 0 bases short and J 4 bases short, with 5 bases between. The CDR3 bases that were read are TGTGCCATCAGTGAGTCGCCAGCAGATACG. The encoded protein is CAISESPADT. The entire CDR3 is CAISESPADTQYF.

On this clone itself: The sequenced fragment ends 3 residues before the CDR3 boundary, so the rest is inferred from the germline J gene. The chain links TRBV7-6 to TRBJ1-2, with D unresolved. CDR1 is SGHVS, CDR2 FNYEAQ, per germline. The CDR3 is made up of 15 amino acids. This chain's CDR3 is CASSLGYGSNYDYTF. The part of the CDR3 DNA that was read is TGTGCCAGCAGCTTAGGCTATGGATCCAACTACGAC.

With regard to this clone: The CDR3 extends 3 residues past the end of the read, so its final part is completed from the germline J gene. V and J are TRBV11-2 and TRBJ2-3; TRBD1 agrees at 7 bases. The J segment lost 1 base and the V segment lost 3 bases, leaving 1 base of the junction unmatched. Germline assignment: CDR1 SGHAT and CDR2 FQNNGV. The length of the CDR3 is 14 residues. The sequenced CDR3 bases are TGTGCCAGCAGCTTCGACAGGGGCACAGATACG. Its protein product is CASSFDRGTDT. The entire CDR3 sequence reads CASSFDRGTDTQYF.